What follows are 9 T cell receptor beta chains derived from one specimen sequenced in a study of T-cell memory formation after mild COVID-19. TCRdb re-called the 5' RACE reads with MiXCR, one entry per CDR3 protein. The sample gives some 68,000 distinct CDR3 sequences, approximately 15% of which show up once; 30% to 35% is in the top ten. The specimen sequenced was PBMCs or a T cell subset sorted from them (not recorded which). The receptors were gathered from an adult woman who had mild COVID-19 (a few samples of this study predate the infection). Cell type and time point are not known.

The CDR3 DNA reads as TGTGCCTGGAGTGTCGAGGGGGCGTGGGGTGGATACACCTTC. As protein: CAWSVEGAWGGYTF. V gene TRBV30 combines with J gene TRBJ1-2, with 7 bases aligning to TRBD1. Trimming cost V 0 bases and J 11 bases; bases outside gene matches: 12. CDR3 length equals 14 residues. Germline CDR1 reads GTSNPN; CDR2 reads SVGIG (reference sequence).

Sample share makes this clonotype medium-sized. This chain joins TRBV4-1 and TRBJ2-7; D call uncertain. Germline CDR1 is MGHRA and CDR2 is YSYEKL. The CDR3 consists of 11 residues. V was shortened by 3 bases and J by 2 bases, with 2 bases between the two germline ends. The CDR3 here is CASSQAYEQYF. The CDR3 nucleotides read TGCGCCAGCAGCCAGGCCTACGAGCAGTACTTC.

This clonotype has only a few counts. The chain couples TRBV11-2 to TRBJ2-7; TRBD1 agrees at 7 bases. The germline V gene has CDR1 SGHAT and CDR2 FQNNGV. V gave up 4 bases and J gave up 3 bases; unmatched junction bases: 6. CDR3 size: 14 residues. The CDR3, as DNA: TGTGCCAGCAGCTCAGACAGGGATCACTACGAGCAGTACTTC. Translation gives CASSSDRDHYEQYF.

Only a few counts were recorded for this clonotype. The chain uses TRBV6-5 and TRBJ2-7; 8 positions agree with TRBD1. V was pared by 5 bases and J by 3 bases, with 9 bases of the junction left unmatched. The CDR3 has 15 residues. Looked up from germline, CDR1 is MNHEY and CDR2 is SVGAGI. DNA of the CDR3: TGTGCCAGCAGTCCCTCCCTCGACAGGGGCTACGAGCAGTACTTC. Amino acid sequence: CASSPSLDRGYEQYF.

This clonotype was seen more than once but under ten times. This rearrangement joins TRBV20-1 to TRBJ2-2, with 10 bases identical to TRBD2. The V gene end was trimmed by 1 base and the J gene end by 4 bases; junction bases not matched to a gene: 12. Germline values: CDR1 DFQATT, CDR2 SNEGSKA (reference sequence). CDR3 length: 18 amino acids. The CDR3: CSARVGAGGPRITGELFF. CDR3 sequence (DNA): TGCAGTGCTAGAGTCGGAGCGGGGGGGCCGAGAATCACCGGGGAGCTGTTTTTT.

This sequence joins TRBV7-9 and TRBJ2-7; 10 bases are a match to TRBD2. This CDR3 region has 19 residues. CDR1 is SEHNR and CDR2 is FQNEAQ in the germline V gene (reference sequence). V lost 0 bases and J lost 3; bases outside the gene matches: 14. The CDR3 reads CASSLATASGGPFFYEQYF. The DNA of the CDR3 is TGTGCCAGCAGCTTAGCGACGGCTAGCGGGGGTCCTTTTTTCTACGAGCAGTACTTC.

This rearrangement joins TRBV4-1 to TRBJ2-1, with D tentatively TRBD1 (5 bases). With 3 bases removed from V and 6 bases from J, the gap between germline ends came to 12 bases. This CDR3 has 14 residues. CDR1 is MGHRA, CDR2 YSYEKL, per germline. CDR3: CASSHYTTGNEQFF. As DNA, the CDR3 is TGCGCCAGCAGCCACTACACCACAGGCAATGAGCAGTTCTTC.

J is TRBJ2-7 and V is TRBV20-1; either TRBD1 or TRBD2 may supply D (5 bases each). The CDR3 sequence is 13 residues long. The germline gives CDR1 DFQATT, CDR2 SNEGSKA (reference sequence). V was pared by 3 bases and J by 6 bases, with 15 bases between. The CDR3 DNA is TGCAGTGCTAGGGCCCCGGGGCACGGCGAGCAGTACTTC. It translates to CSARAPGHGEQYF.

The chain couples TRBV13 to TRBJ2-1; 9 bases fit TRBD1. The CDR3 covers 16 residues. J lost 10 bases, V lost 3 bases, and 13 bases had no gene match. CDR1 PRHDT and CDR2 FYEKMQ come from the germline V gene (reference sequence). The CDR3 DNA sequence: TGTGCCAGCAGCTTTAAACAGGGACAGGGAGGACTGGAGCAGTTCTTC. Protein sequence: CASSFKQGQGGLEQFF.